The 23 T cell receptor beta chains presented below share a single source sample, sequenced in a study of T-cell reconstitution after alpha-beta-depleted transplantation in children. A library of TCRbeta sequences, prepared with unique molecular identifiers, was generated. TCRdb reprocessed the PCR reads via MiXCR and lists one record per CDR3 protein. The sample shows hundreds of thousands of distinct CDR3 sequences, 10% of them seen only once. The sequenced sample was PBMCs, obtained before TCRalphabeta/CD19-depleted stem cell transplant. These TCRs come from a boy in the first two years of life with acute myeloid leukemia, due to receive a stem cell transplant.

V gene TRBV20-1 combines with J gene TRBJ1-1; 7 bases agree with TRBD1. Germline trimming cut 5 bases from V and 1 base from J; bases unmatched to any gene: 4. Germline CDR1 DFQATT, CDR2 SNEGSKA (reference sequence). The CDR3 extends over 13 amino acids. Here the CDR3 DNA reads TGCAGTGCTTGGGGACAGTGGAACACTGAAGCTTTCTTT. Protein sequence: CSAWGQWNTEAFF.

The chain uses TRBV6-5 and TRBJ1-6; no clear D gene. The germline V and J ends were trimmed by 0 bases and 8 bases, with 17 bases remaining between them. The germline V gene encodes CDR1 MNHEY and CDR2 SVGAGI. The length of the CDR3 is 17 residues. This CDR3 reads CASSYSLTMTDHSPLHF. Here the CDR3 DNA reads TGTGCCAGCAGTTACTCCCTAACCATGACGGATCATTCACCCCTCCACTTT.

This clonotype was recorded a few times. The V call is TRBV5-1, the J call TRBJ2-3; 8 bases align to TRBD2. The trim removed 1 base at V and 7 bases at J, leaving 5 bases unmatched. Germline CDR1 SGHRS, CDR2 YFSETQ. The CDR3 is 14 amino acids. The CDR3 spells CASSLPGLVNTQYF. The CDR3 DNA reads TGCGCCAGCAGCTTGCCGGGACTAGTCAATACGCAGTATTTT.

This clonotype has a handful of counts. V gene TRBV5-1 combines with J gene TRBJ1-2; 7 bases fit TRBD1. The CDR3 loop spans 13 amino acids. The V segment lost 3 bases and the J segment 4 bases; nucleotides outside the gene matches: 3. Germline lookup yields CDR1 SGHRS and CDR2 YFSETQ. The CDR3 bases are TGCGCCAGCAGCTCGGGACAGTTCTATGGCTACACCTTC. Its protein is CASSSGQFYGYTF.

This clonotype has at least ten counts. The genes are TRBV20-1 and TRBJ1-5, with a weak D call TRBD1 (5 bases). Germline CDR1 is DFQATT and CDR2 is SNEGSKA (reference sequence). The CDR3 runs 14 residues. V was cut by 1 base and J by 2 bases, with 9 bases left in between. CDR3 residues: CSARGGLGNQPQHF. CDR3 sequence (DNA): TGCAGTGCTAGAGGGGGGTTGGGCAATCAGCCCCAGCATTTT.

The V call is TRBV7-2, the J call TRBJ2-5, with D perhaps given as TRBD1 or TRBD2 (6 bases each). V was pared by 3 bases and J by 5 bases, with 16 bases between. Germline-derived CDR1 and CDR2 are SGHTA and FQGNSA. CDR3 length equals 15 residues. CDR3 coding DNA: TGTGCCAGCAGCTTGTCTGGGGGGCGCCGGGAGACCCAGTACTTC. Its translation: CASSLSGGRRETQYF. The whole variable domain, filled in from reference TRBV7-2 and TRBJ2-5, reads GAGVSQSPSNKVTEKGKDVELRCDPISGHTALYWYRQSLGQGLEFLIYFQGNSAPDKSGLPSDRFSAERTGGSVSTLTIQRTQQEDSAVYLCASSLSGGRRETQYFGPGTRLLVL.

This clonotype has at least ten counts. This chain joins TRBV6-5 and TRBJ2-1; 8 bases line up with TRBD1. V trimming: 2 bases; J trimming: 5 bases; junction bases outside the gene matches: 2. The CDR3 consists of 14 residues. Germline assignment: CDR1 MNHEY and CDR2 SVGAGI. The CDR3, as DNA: TGTGCCAGCAGTTACGACAGGGGCGACAATGAGCAGTTCTTC. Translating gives CASSYDRGDNEQFF.

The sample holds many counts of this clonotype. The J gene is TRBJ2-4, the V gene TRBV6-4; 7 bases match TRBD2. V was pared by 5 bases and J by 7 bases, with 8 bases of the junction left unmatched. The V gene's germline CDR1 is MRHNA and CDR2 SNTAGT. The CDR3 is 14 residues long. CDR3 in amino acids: CASSPIAGENIQYF. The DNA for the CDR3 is TGTGCCAGCAGTCCTATTGCGGGAGAGAACATTCAGTACTTC.

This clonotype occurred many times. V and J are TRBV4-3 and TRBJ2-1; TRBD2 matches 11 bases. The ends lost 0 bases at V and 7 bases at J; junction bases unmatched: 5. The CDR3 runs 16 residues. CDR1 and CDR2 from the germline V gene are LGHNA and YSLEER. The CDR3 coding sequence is TGCGCCAGCAGCCAAGATTGGGGACTAGCGGCAAATGAGCAGTTCTTC. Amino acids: CASSQDWGLAANEQFF.

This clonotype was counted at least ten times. The DNA of the CDR3 is TGCAGCGTTGTAAGGGGGGAGAGTGAAGCTTTCTTT. Translating it yields CSVVRGESEAFF. This sequence joins TRBV29-1 and TRBJ1-1; TRBD1 might be the D (6 bases). Germline V gene sequence: CDR1 SQVTM, CDR2 ANQGSEA. V was cut by 4 bases and J by 7 bases, with 13 bases left in between. This CDR3 is built from 12 residues.

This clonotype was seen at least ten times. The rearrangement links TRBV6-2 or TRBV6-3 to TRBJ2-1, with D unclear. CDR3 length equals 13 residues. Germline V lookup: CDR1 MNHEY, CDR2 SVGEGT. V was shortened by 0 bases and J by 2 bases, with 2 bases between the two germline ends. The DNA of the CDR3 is TGTGCCAGCAGTTACTCTGCCTACAATGAGCAGTTCTTC. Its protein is CASSYSAYNEQFF.

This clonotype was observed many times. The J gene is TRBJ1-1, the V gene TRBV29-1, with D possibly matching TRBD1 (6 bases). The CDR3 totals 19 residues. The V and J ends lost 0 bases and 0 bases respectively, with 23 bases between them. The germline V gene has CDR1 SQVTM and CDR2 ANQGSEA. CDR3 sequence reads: CSVEEVTGLAAVMNTEAFF. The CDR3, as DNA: TGCAGCGTTGAAGAAGTTACAGGGCTCGCTGCAGTCATGAACACTGAAGCTTTCTTT.

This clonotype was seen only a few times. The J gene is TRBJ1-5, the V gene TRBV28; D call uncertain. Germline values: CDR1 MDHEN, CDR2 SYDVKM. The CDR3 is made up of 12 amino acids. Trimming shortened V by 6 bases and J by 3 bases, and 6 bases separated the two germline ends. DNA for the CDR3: TGTGCCAGCAGGGGTTACAATCAGCCCCAGCATTTT. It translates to CASRGYNQPQHF.

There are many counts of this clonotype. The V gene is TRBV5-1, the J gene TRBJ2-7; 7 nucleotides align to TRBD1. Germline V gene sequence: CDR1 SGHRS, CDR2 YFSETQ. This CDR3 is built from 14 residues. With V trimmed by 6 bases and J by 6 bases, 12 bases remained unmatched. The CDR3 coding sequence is TGCGCCAGCAACTTTGTAGGACAGGACGGCGAGCAGTACTTC. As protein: CASNFVGQDGEQYF. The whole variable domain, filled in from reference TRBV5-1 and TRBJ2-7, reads KAGVTQTPRYLIKTRGQQVTLSCSPISGHRSVSWYQQTPGQGLQFLFEYFSETQRNKGNFPGRFSGRQFSNSRSEMNVSTLELGDSALYLCASNFVGQDGEQYFGPGTRLTVT.

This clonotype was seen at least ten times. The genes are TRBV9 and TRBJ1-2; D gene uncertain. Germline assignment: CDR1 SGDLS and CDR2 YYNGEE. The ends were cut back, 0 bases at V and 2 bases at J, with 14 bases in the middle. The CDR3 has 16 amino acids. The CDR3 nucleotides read TGTGCCAGCAGCGTAGGGGCCATCCAACAGAACTATGGCTACACCTTC. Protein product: CASSVGAIQQNYGYTF. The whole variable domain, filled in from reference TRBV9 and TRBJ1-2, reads DSGVTQTPKHLITATGQRVTLRCSPRSGDLSVYWYQQSLDQGLQFLIQYYNGEERAKGNILERFSAQQFPDLHSELNLSSLELGDSALYFCASSVGAIQQNYGYTFGSGTRLTVV.

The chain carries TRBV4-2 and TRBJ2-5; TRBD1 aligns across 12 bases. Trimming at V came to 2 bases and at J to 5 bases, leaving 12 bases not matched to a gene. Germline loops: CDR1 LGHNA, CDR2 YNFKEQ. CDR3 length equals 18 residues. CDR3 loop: CASSQQAGTGGAEETQYF. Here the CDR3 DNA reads TGTGCCAGCAGCCAACAAGCCGGGACAGGGGGCGCTGAGGAGACCCAGTACTTC.

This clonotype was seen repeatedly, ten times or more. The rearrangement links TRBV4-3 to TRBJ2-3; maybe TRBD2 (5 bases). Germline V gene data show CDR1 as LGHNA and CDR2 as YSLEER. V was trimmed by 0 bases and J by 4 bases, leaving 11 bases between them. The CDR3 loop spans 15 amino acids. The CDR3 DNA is TGCGCCAGCAGCCAAGATCGGGGTTACTCAGATACGCAGTATTTT. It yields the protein CASSQDRGYSDTQYF.

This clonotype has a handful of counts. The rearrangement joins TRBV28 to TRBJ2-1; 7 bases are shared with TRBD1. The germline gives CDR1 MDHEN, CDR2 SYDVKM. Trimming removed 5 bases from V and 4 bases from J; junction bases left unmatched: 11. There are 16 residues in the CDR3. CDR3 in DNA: TGTGCCAGCAGTACAAGGCTCGGGACAGATTACAATGAGCAGTTCTTC. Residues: CASSTRLGTDYNEQFF.

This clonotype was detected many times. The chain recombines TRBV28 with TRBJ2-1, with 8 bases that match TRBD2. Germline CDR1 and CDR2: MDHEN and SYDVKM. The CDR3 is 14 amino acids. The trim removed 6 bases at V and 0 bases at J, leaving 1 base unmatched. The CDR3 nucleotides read TGTGCCAGCAGGGGGACTAGCTCCTACAATGAGCAGTTCTTC. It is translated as CASRGTSSYNEQFF. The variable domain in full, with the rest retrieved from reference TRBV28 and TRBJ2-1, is DVKVTQSSRYLVKRTGEKVFLECVQDMDHENMFWYRQDPGLGLRLIYFSYDVKMKEKGDIPEGYSVSREKKERFSLILESASTNQTSMYLCASRGTSSYNEQFFGPGTRLTVL.

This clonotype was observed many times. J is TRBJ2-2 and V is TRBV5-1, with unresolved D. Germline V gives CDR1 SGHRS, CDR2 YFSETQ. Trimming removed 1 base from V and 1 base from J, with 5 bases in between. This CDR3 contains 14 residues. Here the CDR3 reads CASSLTVNTGELFF. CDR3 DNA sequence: TGCGCCAGCAGCTTGACAGTGAACACCGGGGAGCTGTTTTTT.

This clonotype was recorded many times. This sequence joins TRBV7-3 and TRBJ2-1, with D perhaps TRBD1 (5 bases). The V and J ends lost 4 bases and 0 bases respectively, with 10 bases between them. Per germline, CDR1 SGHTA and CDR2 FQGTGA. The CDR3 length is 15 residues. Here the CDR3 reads CASSSPGFSYNEQFF. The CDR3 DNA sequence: TGTGCCAGCAGCTCACCAGGGTTCTCCTACAATGAGCAGTTCTTC. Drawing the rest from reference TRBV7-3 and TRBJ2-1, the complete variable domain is GAGVSQTPSNKVTEKGKYVELRCDPISGHTALYWYRQSLGQGPEFLIYFQGTGAADDSGLPNDRFFAVRPEGSVSTLKIQRTERGDSAVYLCASSSPGFSYNEQFFGPGTRLTVL.

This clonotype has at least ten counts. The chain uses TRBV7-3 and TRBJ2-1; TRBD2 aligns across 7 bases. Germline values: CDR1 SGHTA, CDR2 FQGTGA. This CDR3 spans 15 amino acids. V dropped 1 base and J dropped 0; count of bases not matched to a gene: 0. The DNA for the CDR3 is TGTGCCAGCAGCTTAAGGGGGGGCTCCTACAATGAGCAGTTCTTC. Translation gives CASSLRGGSYNEQFF.

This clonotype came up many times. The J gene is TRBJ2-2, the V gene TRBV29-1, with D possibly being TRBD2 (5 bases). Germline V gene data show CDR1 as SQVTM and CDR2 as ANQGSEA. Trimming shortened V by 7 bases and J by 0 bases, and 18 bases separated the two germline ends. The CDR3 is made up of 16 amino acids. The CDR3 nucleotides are TGCAGCGCGAGGGCGCGGCGGTTCGCGAACACCGGGGAGCTGTTTTTT. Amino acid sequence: CSARARRFANTGELFF.